This entry lists 25 T cell receptor beta chains sequenced from one sample in a study of shared clonotypes between healthy human individuals. Libraries were prepared by immunoSEQ multiplex PCR; TCRdb keeps only in-frame clonotypes and omits some of them. The table has more than 2 million clones, about 93% seen once. CD45RO-negative cells were positively selected for CCR7, leaving out terminally differentiated effector memory CD45RA+ cells. The sequenced material came from naive CD8+ T cells from PBMCs. Source of these receptors: a man younger than 35 in good health. Some clones in this sample may be carry-over from other donors' samples.

V and J are TRBV12-5 and TRBJ2-1; 7 bases agree with TRBD2. The V gene end was trimmed by 2 bases and the J gene end by 3 bases; junction bases not matched to a gene: 1. Germline lookup yields CDR1 LGHNT and CDR2 FRNRAP. The CDR3 runs to 14 residues. This chain's CDR3 is CASGLSGVYNEQFF. CDR3 DNA sequence: TGTGCTAGTGGTTTGAGCGGGGTCTACAATGAGCAGTTCTTC.

The chain is built from TRBV5-1 and TRBJ1-2; D may be TRBD1 (5 bases). Germline CDR1 reads SGHRS; CDR2 reads YFSETQ. CDR3 size: 13 residues. The ends were cut back, 4 bases at V and 5 bases at J, with 12 bases in the middle. The CDR3 bases are TGCGCCAGCAGCCTATCGGGGCAGTATGGCTACACCTTC. Protein sequence: CASSLSGQYGYTF.

The J gene is TRBJ2-1, the V gene TRBV5-1; no firm D call. V was shortened by 0 bases and J by 0 bases, with 10 bases between the two germline ends. CDR3 length: 16 residues. Looked up from germline, CDR1 is SGHRS and CDR2 is YFSETQ. The CDR3 sequence is CASSLGFGGSYNEQFF. The CDR3 nucleotides are TGCGCCAGCAGCTTGGGGTTCGGCGGCTCCTACAATGAGCAGTTCTTC.

The chain has TRBV9 and TRBJ1-5, with 8 bases fitting TRBD1. The CDR3 has 15 amino acids. The ends lost 4 bases at V and 0 bases at J; junction bases unmatched: 3. Germline V gene sequence: CDR1 SGDLS, CDR2 YYNGEE. In DNA form, the CDR3 reads TGTGCCAGCAGCTCGGACAGGGATAGCAATCAGCCCCAGCATTTT. Translation gives CASSSDRDSNQPQHF.

This chain connects TRBV27 to TRBJ2-7, with 10 nucleotides matching TRBD1. V lost 5 bases and J lost 6; bases outside the gene matches: 7. The CDR3 loop spans 14 amino acids. Germline V CDR1 and CDR2: MNHEY, SMNVEV (reference sequence). Here the CDR3 DNA reads TGTGCCAGCAGTCCAGTGACAGGGGGCTCCGAGCAGTACTTC. It yields the protein CASSPVTGGSEQYF.

V is TRBV30 and J is TRBJ1-6, with D unresolved. CDR3 length: 14 amino acids. CDR1 and CDR2 from the germline V gene are GTSNPN and SVGIG (reference sequence). Trimming took off 2 bases at V and 4 bases at J, with 9 bases between the two ends. CDR3 in DNA: TGTGCCTGGAGTAGGAGGGATTATAATTCACCCCTCCACTTT. Amino acids: CAWSRRDYNSPLHF.

To note about this clone: This CDR3 is also generated by other DNA sequences in the sample. The genes are TRBV27 and TRBJ2-7; 8 positions match TRBD1. CDR1 and CDR2 from the germline V gene are MNHEY and SMNVEV (reference sequence). The trim removed 2 bases at V and 5 bases at J, leaving 2 bases unmatched. This CDR3 spans 13 amino acids. The CDR3 nucleotides read TGTGCCAGCAGTTTAGACAGGGGCCACGAGCAGTACTTC. Translating gives CASSLDRGHEQYF.

The J gene is TRBJ1-1, the V gene TRBV11-2; no clear D gene. Trimming took 1 base from V and 8 from J, leaving 8 bases between them. Germline assignment: CDR1 SGHAT and CDR2 FQNNGV. The length of the CDR3 is 12 residues. CDR3 nucleotides: TGTGCCAGCAGCTTAGGGCAGTCGGAAGCTTTCTTT. This gives the protein CASSLGQSEAFF.

In this sample, this clone turned up once. J is TRBJ1-3 and V is TRBV5-6; D is unresolved. Trimming removed 4 bases at V and 0 bases at J, with 11 bases between. This CDR3 spans 15 amino acids. Germline V lookup: CDR1 SGHDT, CDR2 YYEEEE. The CDR3 loop is CASSLMGSSGNTIYF. The CDR3 coding sequence is TGTGCCAGCAGCCTGATGGGGAGCTCTGGAAACACCATATATTTT.

As DNA, the CDR3 is TGTGCCAGCAGCGCCCCCTACAATGAGCAGTTCTTC. This codes for CASSAPYNEQFF. This chain uses TRBV9 with TRBJ2-1; D ambiguous. The germline gives CDR1 SGDLS, CDR2 YYNGEE. CDR3 length: 12 amino acids. Between the trimmed V and J ends, which lost 3 bases and 2 bases, there was a span of 3 bases.

The chain recombines TRBV28 with TRBJ1-1; D call uncertain. CDR3 length: 14 residues. Germline V gene sequence: CDR1 MDHEN, CDR2 SYDVKM. V lost 7 bases and J lost 0, with 12 bases in between. CDR3 sequence: CASTGRLMNTEAFF. CDR3 nucleotide sequence: TGTGCCAGCACCGGGAGGTTGATGAACACTGAAGCTTTCTTT.

V is TRBV30 and J is TRBJ2-1; 9 nucleotides line up with TRBD1. The V and J ends lost 3 bases and 5 bases, in that order; junction bases with no gene match: 2. CDR3 size: 13 residues. Germline CDR1 reads GTSNPN; CDR2 reads SVGIG (reference sequence). The CDR3 nucleotides are TGTGCCTGGAGCGGACAGGGGAACAATGAGCAGTTCTTC. Encoded protein: CAWSGQGNNEQFF.

This chain uses TRBV27 with TRBJ1-2; 7 bases match TRBD1. The CDR3 is 14 amino acids. The junction had 3 bases not matched to a gene; V was cut back by 3 bases and J by 2 bases. CDR1 MNHEY and CDR2 SMNVEV come from the germline V gene (reference sequence). The CDR3 DNA is TGTGCCAGCAGTTTCCAGGGGGGGAACTATGGCTACACCTTC. This codes for CASSFQGGNYGYTF.

The chain links TRBV27 to TRBJ2-1, with D perhaps given as TRBD1 or TRBD2 (6 bases each). V was trimmed by 10 bases and J by 12 bases, leaving 19 bases between them. The length of the CDR3 is 12 residues. Germline assignment: CDR1 MNHEY and CDR2 SMNVEV (reference sequence). The CDR3 DNA follows: TGTGCCACGGTGGCGAGAGAGGGGGGGCAGTTCTTC. This gives the protein CATVAREGGQFF.

A single count supports this clone. The chain employs TRBV28 and TRBJ1-1; possibly TRBD1 for D (5 bases). This CDR3 contains 17 residues. The V end was cut by 2 bases, the J end by 5 bases, with 21 bases between. The V gene's germline CDR1 is MDHEN and CDR2 SYDVKM. This chain's CDR3 is CASSLSGDPGSWTEAFF. CDR3 DNA: TGTGCCAGCAGTTTAAGCGGGGACCCTGGGTCGTGGACTGAAGCTTTCTTT.

Only a few counts were recorded for this clone. Other DNA sequences in this specimen translate into the identical CDR3. This chain uses TRBV6-5 with TRBJ2-3; D perhaps matches TRBD2 (6 bases). Germline loops: CDR1 MNHEY, CDR2 SVGAGI. This CDR3 has 15 amino acids. The V and J ends lost 0 bases and 0 bases respectively, with 7 bases between them. CDR3 amino acids: CASSYSAGSTDTQYF. The CDR3 bases are TGTGCCAGCAGTTACTCGGCGGGGAGCACAGATACGCAGTATTTT.

Only one count was recorded for this clone. The CDR3 nucleotides read TGTGCCACCAGCCCCCGAGGGACTAGCGGGAGATCAGATACGCAGTATTTT. This codes for CATSPRGTSGRSDTQYF. This rearrangement joins TRBV15 to TRBJ2-3; 14 nucleotides line up with TRBD2. There are 17 residues in the CDR3. J gave up 4 bases and V 5 bases, and 8 bases lay outside the gene matches. CDR1 and CDR2 from the germline V gene are LNHNV and YYDKDF (reference sequence).

The rearrangement joins TRBV12-5 to TRBJ2-3, with 9 bases fitting TRBD2. Unmatched junction bases numbered 3, after V lost 1 base and J lost 4 bases. From germline, CDR1 is LGHNT and CDR2 FRNRAP. The CDR3 consists of 15 residues. CDR3: CASGLDGTSPDTQYF. The CDR3, as DNA: TGTGCTAGTGGTTTGGACGGGACTAGCCCAGATACGCAGTATTTT.

J is TRBJ1-4 and V is TRBV2, with D possibly matching TRBD1 (6 bases). In germline, CDR1 is SNHLY, CDR2 FYNNEI. The CDR3 has 15 residues. V gave up 1 base and J gave up 4 bases, with 10 bases separating them. The CDR3 reads CASSEEDSNNEKLFF. CDR3 coding DNA: TGTGCCAGCAGTGAAGAGGACAGCAATAATGAAAAACTGTTTTTT.

The chain recombines TRBV27 with TRBJ2-2, with TRBD1 as a possible D gene (6 bases). The V end was cut by 6 bases, the J end by 3 bases, with 8 bases between. The CDR3 spans 13 residues. The germline V gene has CDR1 MNHEY and CDR2 SMNVEV (reference sequence). This CDR3 reads CASSQGYTGELFF. CDR3 bases: TGTGCCAGCAGCCAGGGGTACACCGGGGAGCTGTTTTTT.

The gene calls are TRBV5-1 and TRBJ2-7; TRBD1 matches at 10 bases. The germline V gene encodes CDR1 SGHRS and CDR2 YFSETQ. The CDR3 runs 16 residues. V shed 4 bases, J shed 4 bases, and the junction held 11 bases outside the gene matches. The CDR3 nucleotides read TGCGCCAGCAGCGCCGTCCGACAGGGGGCGGGTTACGAGCAGTACTTC. As protein: CASSAVRQGAGYEQYF.

The rearrangement joins TRBV5-1 to TRBJ2-1; 9 bases are shared with TRBD2. This CDR3 region has 16 residues. Germline CDR1 and CDR2: SGHRS and YFSETQ. V was pared by 4 bases and J by 9 bases, with 14 bases of the junction left unmatched. The DNA for the CDR3 is TGCGCCAGCAGCCCAGCGGGAGGAATATCTTTCGGTGAGCAGTTCTTC. Protein product: CASSPAGGISFGEQFF.

This clone was counted once. The gene calls are TRBV10-3 and TRBJ1-4; D is unresolved. The CDR3 consists of 16 residues. Germline-derived CDR1 and CDR2 are ENHRY and SYGVKD. Trimming cost V 5 bases and J 0 bases, with 13 bases left between them. The CDR3 DNA follows: TGTGCCATCAGTAACCCGGAGGGTGCAACTAATGAAAAACTGTTTTTT. Amino acid sequence: CAISNPEGATNEKLFF.

This chain uses TRBV5-4 with TRBJ2-7, with 9 bases that match TRBD1. This CDR3 has 15 residues. V shed 4 bases and J 1 base; nucleotides not matched to a gene: 6. Per the germline V gene, CDR1 is SGHNT and CDR2 is YYREEE (reference sequence). DNA of the CDR3: TGTGCCAGCAGCGGAAGCGGGACAGGGTCCTACGAGCAGTACTTC. It is translated as CASSGSGTGSYEQYF.

The chain has TRBV11-2 and TRBJ2-1, with TRBD2 identical over 9 bases. CDR3 length equals 16 residues. V shed 6 bases and J 3 bases; nucleotides not matched to a gene: 9. Germline CDR1 SGHAT, CDR2 FQNNGV. In DNA, the CDR3 is TGTGCCAGCAGGGTCTCCGGGACTAGCATCTACAATGAGCAGTTCTTC. It yields the protein CASRVSGTSIYNEQFF.